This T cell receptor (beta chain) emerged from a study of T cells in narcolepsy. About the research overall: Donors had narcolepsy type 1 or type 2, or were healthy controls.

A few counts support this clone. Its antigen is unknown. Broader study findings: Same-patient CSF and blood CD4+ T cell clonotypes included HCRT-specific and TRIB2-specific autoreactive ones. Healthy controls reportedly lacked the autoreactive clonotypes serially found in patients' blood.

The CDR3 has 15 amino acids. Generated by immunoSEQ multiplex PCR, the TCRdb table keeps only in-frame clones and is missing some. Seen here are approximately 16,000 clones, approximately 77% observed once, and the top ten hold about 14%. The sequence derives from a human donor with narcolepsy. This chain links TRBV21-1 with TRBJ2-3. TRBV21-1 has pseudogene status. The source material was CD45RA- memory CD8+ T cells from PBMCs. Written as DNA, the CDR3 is TGTGCCAGCAGCAACGGGCGAACTAGCACAGATACGCAGTATTTT. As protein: CASSNGRTSTDTQYF.